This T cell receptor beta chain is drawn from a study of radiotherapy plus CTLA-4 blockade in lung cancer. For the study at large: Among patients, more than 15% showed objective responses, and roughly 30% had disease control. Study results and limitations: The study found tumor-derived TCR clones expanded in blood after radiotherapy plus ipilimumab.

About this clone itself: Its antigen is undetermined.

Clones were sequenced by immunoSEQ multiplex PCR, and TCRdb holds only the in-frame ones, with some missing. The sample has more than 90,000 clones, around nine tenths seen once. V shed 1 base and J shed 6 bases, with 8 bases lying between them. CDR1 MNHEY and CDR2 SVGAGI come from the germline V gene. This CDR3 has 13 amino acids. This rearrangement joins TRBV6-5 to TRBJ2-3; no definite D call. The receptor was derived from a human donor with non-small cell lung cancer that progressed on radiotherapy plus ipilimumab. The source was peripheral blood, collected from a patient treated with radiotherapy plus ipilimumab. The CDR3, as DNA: TGTGCCAGCAGTTACTTCGGTGCGGATACGCAGTATTTT. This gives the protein CASSYFGADTQYF.